The 5 T cell receptor beta chains in this list originate from one sample, sequenced in a study of T-cell memory formation after mild COVID-19. A single record per CDR3 protein comes from TCRdb applying MiXCR to the 5' RACE reads. Of hundreds of thousands of distinct CDR3 sequences in the sample, just over 20% were seen once. The sequencing input was PBMCs or a T cell subset sorted from them (not recorded which). These receptors originate from an adult woman who had mild COVID-19 (a few samples of this study predate the infection). Cell type and time point are not known.

The chain couples TRBV6-5 to TRBJ2-1; 10 bases are shared with TRBD2. The CDR3 is 16 amino acids. Germline V lookup: CDR1 MNHEY, CDR2 SVGAGI. The V segment lost 5 bases and the J segment 4 bases; nucleotides outside the gene matches: 8. The CDR3 sequence is CASSTPSGSRYNEQFF. CDR3 coding DNA: TGTGCCAGCAGTACTCCTAGCGGGAGTAGGTACAATGAGCAGTTCTTC.

The J gene is TRBJ1-5, the V gene TRBV6-4; a possible D gene is TRBD1 (6 bases). Germline-derived CDR1 and CDR2 are MRHNA and SNTAGT. V dropped 5 bases and J dropped 2 bases, with 16 bases sitting between them. This CDR3 region has 16 residues. The CDR3 DNA follows: TGTGCCAGCAGTCCCCGCTTCAGGGGACGCAATCAGCCCCAGCATTTT. This sequence encodes CASSPRFRGRNQPQHF.

The rearrangement joins TRBV7-9 to TRBJ2-5; 8 bases are a match to TRBD1. The CDR3 contains 15 residues. CDR1 and CDR2 from the germline V gene are SEHNR and FQNEAQ (reference sequence). With V trimmed by 1 base and J by 4 bases, 5 bases remained unmatched. The chain's CDR3 is CASSLGQGFGETQYF. In DNA, the CDR3 is TGTGCCAGCAGCTTAGGACAGGGGTTCGGAGAGACCCAGTACTTC. Complete variable domain (other parts from reference TRBV7-9 and TRBJ2-5): DTGVSQNPRHKITKRGQNVTFRCDPISEHNRLYWYRQTLGQGPEFLTYFQNEAQLEKSRLLSDRFSAERPKGSFSTLEIQRTEQGDSAMYLCASSLGQGFGETQYFGPGTRLLVL.

This chain links TRBV15 with TRBJ1-5, with no clear D. This CDR3 contains 15 residues. V was cut by 0 bases and J by 0 bases, with 6 bases left in between. Germline-derived CDR1 and CDR2 are LNHNV and YYDKDF (reference sequence). The CDR3 region is CATSRDHSSNQPQHF. CDR3 in DNA: TGTGCCACCAGCAGAGATCACTCTAGCAATCAGCCCCAGCATTTT.

This chain connects TRBV6-4 to TRBJ1-1, with 7 positions matching TRBD1. J gave up 7 bases and V 6 bases, and 5 bases lay outside the gene matches. The V gene's germline CDR1 is MRHNA and CDR2 SNTAGT. The CDR3 consists of 12 residues. The CDR3, as DNA: TGTGCCAGCAGATCTGGGGACAGTGAAGCTTTCTTT. It yields the protein CASRSGDSEAFF.